Reported below is one T cell receptor beta chain. Primers used in a second PCR of roughly 7 to 11 cycles were a sample-barcoded 5' primer and a J-beta primer mix. Each CDR3 protein is one row after TCRdb ran MiXCR on the 5' RACE reads. This table has some 1,800,000 distinct CDR3 sequences, about 39% appearing once. These data originate in a study of blood T cells in healthy people across ages. Germline V gene sequence: CDR1 MDHEN, CDR2 SYDVKM. The CDR3 consists of 15 residues. V lost 11 bases to trimming and J lost 0 bases, with 17 bases between them. This clonotype was obtained from a human donor in good health. The chain employs TRBV28 and TRBJ2-4, with D tentatively TRBD1 or TRBD2 (5 bases each). Sequencing was carried out using blood. DNA for the CDR3: TGTGCCGCCCAGGCCTTCGGGGCAGCCAAAAACATTCAGTACTTC. Residues: CAAQAFGAAKNIQYF.